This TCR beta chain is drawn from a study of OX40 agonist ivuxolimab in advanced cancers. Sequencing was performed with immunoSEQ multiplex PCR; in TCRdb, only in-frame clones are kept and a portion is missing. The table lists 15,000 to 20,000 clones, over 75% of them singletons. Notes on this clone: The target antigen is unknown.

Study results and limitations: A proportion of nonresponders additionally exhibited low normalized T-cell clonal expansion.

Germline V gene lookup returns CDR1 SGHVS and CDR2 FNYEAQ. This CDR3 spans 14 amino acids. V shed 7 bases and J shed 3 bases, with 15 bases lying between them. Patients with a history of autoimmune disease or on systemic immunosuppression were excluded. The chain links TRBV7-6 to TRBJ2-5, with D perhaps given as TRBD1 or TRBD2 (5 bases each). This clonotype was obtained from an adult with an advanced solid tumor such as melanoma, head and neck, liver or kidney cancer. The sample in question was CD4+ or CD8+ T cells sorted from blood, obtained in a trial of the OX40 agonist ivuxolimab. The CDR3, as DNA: TGTGCCAGCACCGCCCGGGACGGGGAAGAGACCCAGTACTTC. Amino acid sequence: CASTARDGEETQYF.